This TCR beta chain was found in a study of blood T cell repertoires in COVID-19. Germline CDR1 SGHTA, CDR2 FQGNSA. The trim removed 3 bases at V and 3 bases at J, leaving 5 bases unmatched. The CDR3 spans 15 residues. Methods used by the authors: For nucleated cells, counts were estimated from reference gene primer amplification. TCRdb keeps only in-frame clones here, not all; method: immunoSEQ multiplex PCR. Clonal size and the V and J genes are those of that table, whereas D and trimming came from the DNA. This sample has 70,000 or so clones, with 85% to 90% found just once. The chain couples TRBV7-2 to TRBJ2-1, with TRBD1 matching over 7 bases. The specimen sequenced was peripheral blood. This clonotype was obtained from an elderly woman with active or convalescent COVID-19. This CDR3 is CASSFWQGVYNEQFF. CDR3 nucleotide sequence: TGTGCCAGCAGCTTCTGGCAGGGGGTCTACAATGAGCAGTTCTTC. Together with reference TRBV7-2 and TRBJ2-1, the CDR3 gives the full variable domain: GAGVSQSPSNKVTEKGKDVELRCDPISGHTALYWYRQSLGQGLEFLIYFQGNSAPDKSGLPSDRFSAERTGGSVSTLTIQRTQQEDSAVYLCASSFWQGVYNEQFFGPGTRLTVL.